This TCR beta chain was obtained from a study of blood T cell repertoires in COVID-19. Sequenced by immunoSEQ multiplex PCR; TCRdb stores in-frame clones only, minus some. Here the sample spans a few hundred thousand clones, about 87% being singletons. Germline V gene sequence: CDR1 MDHEN, CDR2 SYDVKM. Trimming pared 8 bases from V and 0 bases from J, leaving 17 bases between. This CDR3 comprises 16 residues. Sequenced: PBMCs or T cells enriched from blood (not recorded which). The origin of this receptor is a woman aged 40 to 55 who had been exposed to COVID-19. J is TRBJ1-3 and V is TRBV28; D is unresolved. This chain's CDR3 is CASLSQNPYSGNTIYF. The CDR3, as DNA: TGTGCCAGCCTTTCCCAGAACCCGTACTCTGGAAACACCATATATTTT.